This entry lists 2 T cell receptor beta chains sequenced from one sample in a study of blood T cell repertoires in COVID-19 (dated by TCRdb to about 2020). Library preparation was by the immunoSEQ multiplex PCR assay. This is the immuneACCESS table as TCRdb keeps it, with only in-frame sequences that have V and J called. A part of the clones is gone; compared with another copy, unresolved V genes explain less than half, and the rest is unexplained. The sample profile shows 65,000 to 75,000 clones; around 87% of them were found once. The top ten clonotypes cover approximately 30% of the sample. Sequencing was performed on peripheral blood. All receptors derive from a woman older than 75 with active or convalescent COVID-19.

The rearrangement uses TRBV7-2 and TRBJ1-1; a weak D match, TRBD1 (5 bases). Germline V CDR1 and CDR2: SGHTA, FQGNSA. Trimming took off 5 bases at V and 3 bases at J, with 16 bases between the two ends. There are 15 residues in the CDR3. CDR3 nucleotide sequence: TGTGCCAGCAGCCTCGGACCTGGGGGGGACACTGAAGCTTTCTTT. It specifies CASSLGPGGDTEAFF.

V is TRBV7-2 and J is TRBJ1-2; 7 bases align to TRBD1. The CDR3 extends over 14 amino acids. The germline V gene has CDR1 SGHTA and CDR2 FQGNSA. The V gene end was trimmed by 5 bases and the J gene end by 8 bases; junction bases not matched to a gene: 11. The CDR3 sequence: CASSRDSGRGGYTF. CDR3 DNA sequence: TGTGCCAGCAGCCGGGACAGCGGGCGCGGGGGCTACACCTTC.